This is a list of T cell receptor beta chains from one sample in a study of blood T cells in healthy people across ages. TCRdb redid the calling of the 5' RACE reads with MiXCR, one entry per CDR3 protein. The sample shows over 1,500,000 distinct CDR3 sequences, more than 35% of them seen only once. The specimen sequenced was blood. The source of these receptors is a human donor in good health. Both conserved end residues are part of each CDR3. The order of the fields is D gene, V gene, J gene, CDR3 length, clone size, CDR3 protein, CDR3 DNA. The D gene is left open where the match is weak. Where a row states a size, it is once, few, many or the class of an expanded clone; other rows omit it.

d_gene: TRBD1; v_gene: TRBV11-2; j_gene: TRBJ2-7; len: 15; abundance: few; CDR3aa: CASSLGDSYTYEQYF; CDR3nt: TGTGCCAGCAGCTTAGGGGACAGCTACACCTACGAGCAGTACTTC
d_gene: .; v_gene: TRBV20-1; j_gene: TRBJ2-3; len: 11; abundance: .; CDR3aa: CSALDRDTQYF; CDR3nt: TGCAGTGCTCTCGACAGGGATACGCAGTATTTT
d_gene: .; v_gene: TRBV28; j_gene: TRBJ2-6; len: 18; abundance: .; CDR3aa: CASSPISPSWSGANVLTF; CDR3nt: TGTGCCAGCAGTCCGATTTCCCCCTCATGGTCTGGGGCCAACGTCCTGACTTTC
d_gene: .; v_gene: TRBV7-2; j_gene: TRBJ2-7; len: 13; abundance: few; CDR3aa: CASSFDIPYEQYF; CDR3nt: TGTGCCAGCAGCTTTGACATTCCCTACGAGCAGTACTTC
d_gene: .; v_gene: TRBV14; j_gene: TRBJ2-1; len: 13; abundance: few; CDR3aa: CASSPTVFNEQFF; CDR3nt: TGTGCCAGCAGCCCGACAGTTTTCAATGAGCAGTTCTTC
d_gene: .; v_gene: TRBV20-1; j_gene: TRBJ2-5; len: 12; abundance: .; CDR3aa: CSASFRQETQYF; CDR3nt: TGCAGTGCTAGCTTCAGGCAAGAGACCCAGTACTTC
d_gene: .; v_gene: TRBV11-2; j_gene: TRBJ1-2; len: 14; abundance: once; CDR3aa: CASSSSEGNYGYTF; CDR3nt: TGTGCCAGCAGCTCAAGCGAGGGAAACTATGGCTACACCTTC
d_gene: .; v_gene: TRBV10-3; j_gene: TRBJ1-1; len: 18; abundance: .; CDR3aa: CAIRARGEGGGRNTEAFF; CDR3nt: TGTGCCATCAGGGCCCGGGGAGAGGGCGGAGGTCGGAACACTGAAGCTTTCTTT
d_gene: TRBD2; v_gene: TRBV20-1; j_gene: TRBJ2-7; len: 15; abundance: .; CDR3aa: CSASLAGGTEEAQYF; CDR3nt: TGCAGTGCTAGCTTAGCGGGGGGGACTGAAGAGGCCCAGTACTTC
d_gene: .; v_gene: TRBV14; j_gene: TRBJ1-2; len: 15; abundance: .; CDR3aa: CASSHGGRQWDGYTF; CDR3nt: TGTGCCAGCAGCCATGGAGGACGACAGTGGGATGGCTACACCTTC
d_gene: .; v_gene: TRBV28; j_gene: TRBJ2-7; len: 13; abundance: many; CDR3aa: CASSLNRAYEQYF; CDR3nt: TGTGCCAGCAGTTTAAACAGGGCCTACGAGCAGTACTTC
d_gene: .; v_gene: TRBV7-2; j_gene: TRBJ2-7; len: 15; abundance: .; CDR3aa: CASSLGGRALYEQYF; CDR3nt: TGTGCCAGCAGCTTAGGCGGTAGGGCCCTCTACGAGCAGTACTTC
d_gene: .; v_gene: TRBV14; j_gene: TRBJ1-2; len: 13; abundance: few; CDR3aa: CASSQAGIHGYTF; CDR3nt: TGTGCCAGCAGCCAAGCCGGGATTCATGGCTACACCTTC
d_gene: .; v_gene: TRBV12-3/TRBV12-4; j_gene: TRBJ2-5; len: 14; abundance: .; CDR3aa: CASSPLGSQETQYF; CDR3nt: TGTGCCAGCAGTCCCCTAGGGAGCCAAGAGACCCAGTACTTC
d_gene: TRBD1; v_gene: TRBV7-9; j_gene: TRBJ1-1; len: 13; abundance: .; CDR3aa: CASTQIRGSQAFF; CDR3nt: TGTGCCAGCACCCAAATCAGGGGGAGTCAAGCTTTCTTT
d_gene: TRBD2; v_gene: TRBV20-1; j_gene: TRBJ2-1; len: 13; abundance: few; CDR3aa: CSASRDWGLAQFF; CDR3nt: TGCAGTGCTAGTAGAGATTGGGGACTAGCTCAGTTCTTC
d_gene: .; v_gene: TRBV18; j_gene: TRBJ2-3; len: 14; abundance: .; CDR3aa: CASSPGRVADTQYF; CDR3nt: TGTGCCAGCTCACCGGGCCGTGTAGCAGATACGCAGTATTTT
d_gene: .; v_gene: TRBV6-6; j_gene: TRBJ1-2; len: 13; abundance: .; CDR3aa: CASTLSDSYGYTF; CDR3nt: TGTGCCAGCACCCTCTCCGACAGTTATGGCTACACCTTC
d_gene: TRBD2; v_gene: TRBV20-1; j_gene: TRBJ2-5; len: 16; abundance: .; CDR3aa: CSARYPRGELQETQYF; CDR3nt: TGCAGTGCTAGGTACCCGCGGGGGGAACTCCAAGAGACCCAGTACTTC
d_gene: .; v_gene: TRBV7-3; j_gene: TRBJ2-3; len: 14; abundance: few; CDR3aa: CASSFSSTSDTQYF; CDR3nt: TGTGCCAGCAGCTTCTCTAGTACGTCGGATACGCAGTATTTT
d_gene: .; v_gene: TRBV5-1; j_gene: TRBJ1-1; len: 15; abundance: .; CDR3aa: CASSLASPQEGEAFF; CDR3nt: TGCGCCAGCAGCCTGGCTAGCCCCCAGGAGGGTGAAGCTTTCTTT
d_gene: .; v_gene: TRBV28; j_gene: TRBJ2-1; len: 12; abundance: .; CDR3aa: CASSLALGQQFF; CDR3nt: TGTGCCAGCAGTTTAGCTTTGGGACAGCAGTTCTTC
d_gene: TRBD1; v_gene: TRBV19; j_gene: TRBJ1-4; len: 13; abundance: .; CDR3aa: CASSTGTDEKLFF; CDR3nt: TGTGCCAGTAGTACCGGGACAGATGAAAAACTGTTTTTT
d_gene: .; v_gene: TRBV3-1; j_gene: TRBJ2-5; len: 15; abundance: .; CDR3aa: CASSQDWSVRETQCF; CDR3nt: TGTGCCAGCAGCCAAGATTGGTCCGTTCGGGAGACCCAGTGCTTC
d_gene: .; v_gene: TRBV28; j_gene: TRBJ2-7; len: 14; abundance: few; CDR3aa: CASRPGGPSYEQYF; CDR3nt: TGTGCCAGCAGGCCCGGCGGGCCCTCCTACGAGCAGTACTTC
d_gene: .; v_gene: TRBV5-1; j_gene: TRBJ1-4; len: 16; abundance: .; CDR3aa: CASSLASSGVYEKLFF; CDR3nt: TGCGCCAGCAGCTTGGCCTCCAGTGGAGTATATGAAAAACTGTTTTTT
d_gene: .; v_gene: TRBV7-2; j_gene: TRBJ2-7; len: 15; abundance: many; CDR3aa: CASSLGAGASYEQYF; CDR3nt: TGTGCCAGCAGCTTAGGGGCGGGGGCCTCCTACGAGCAGTACTTC
d_gene: .; v_gene: TRBV6-5; j_gene: TRBJ2-1; len: 12; abundance: .; CDR3aa: CANSPGASEQFF; CDR3nt: TGTGCCAACAGCCCAGGGGCGAGTGAGCAGTTCTTC
d_gene: TRBD2; v_gene: TRBV5-1; j_gene: TRBJ2-7; len: 18; abundance: few; CDR3aa: CASSSGLAGTTTPYEQYF; CDR3nt: TGCGCCAGCAGCTCAGGACTAGCGGGAACCACTACCCCCTACGAGCAGTACTTC
d_gene: .; v_gene: TRBV14; j_gene: TRBJ2-3; len: 13; abundance: .; CDR3aa: CASSRELTDTQYF; CDR3nt: TGTGCCAGCTCCAGGGAGTTGACAGATACGCAGTATTTT
d_gene: .; v_gene: TRBV12-3/TRBV12-4; j_gene: TRBJ2-3; len: 12; abundance: few; CDR3aa: CASSFIANTQYF; CDR3nt: TGTGCCAGCAGTTTTATAGCGAATACGCAGTATTTT
d_gene: .; v_gene: TRBV11-2; j_gene: TRBJ2-3; len: 14; abundance: few; CDR3aa: CASSFLGSGNTQYF; CDR3nt: TGTGCCAGCAGCTTCCTGGGCTCAGGGAATACGCAGTATTTT
d_gene: .; v_gene: TRBV4-3; j_gene: TRBJ1-1; len: 13; abundance: .; CDR3aa: CASSQEDGGEAFF; CDR3nt: TGCGCCAGCAGCCAAGAGGACGGGGGTGAAGCTTTCTTT
d_gene: TRBD2; v_gene: TRBV6-6; j_gene: TRBJ2-7; len: 15; abundance: few; CDR3aa: CASSPGGTEAYEQYF; CDR3nt: TGTGCCAGCAGCCCGGGAGGGACGGAAGCCTACGAGCAGTACTTC
d_gene: .; v_gene: TRBV7-2; j_gene: TRBJ2-5; len: 13; abundance: .; CDR3aa: CASSLESAKTQYF; CDR3nt: TGTGCCAGCAGCTTAGAGTCGGCGAAGACCCAGTACTTC
d_gene: TRBD2; v_gene: TRBV5-1; j_gene: TRBJ2-3; len: 15; abundance: many; CDR3aa: CASSWGGALTDTQYF; CDR3nt: TGCGCCAGCAGCTGGGGGGGAGCCCTCACAGATACGCAGTATTTT
d_gene: .; v_gene: TRBV2; j_gene: TRBJ1-2; len: 13; abundance: .; CDR3aa: CASSGGTYYGYTF; CDR3nt: TGTGCCAGCAGTGGGGGGACCTACTATGGCTACACCTTC
d_gene: .; v_gene: TRBV12-3/TRBV12-4; j_gene: TRBJ1-1; len: 14; abundance: .; CDR3aa: CASSETGIRTEAFF; CDR3nt: TGTGCCAGCAGTGAAACAGGGATTCGCACTGAAGCTTTCTTT
d_gene: TRBD2; v_gene: TRBV5-1; j_gene: TRBJ2-3; len: 17; abundance: .; CDR3aa: CASTPSGGAGTTDTQYF; CDR3nt: TGCGCCAGCACGCCTAGCGGGGGGGCCGGAACCACAGATACGCAGTATTTT
d_gene: .; v_gene: TRBV2; j_gene: TRBJ2-5; len: 13; abundance: .; CDR3aa: CASSEVSQGGEYF; CDR3nt: TGTGCCAGCAGTGAGGTGTCGCAGGGTGGCGAGTACTTC
d_gene: TRBD1; v_gene: TRBV29-1; j_gene: TRBJ1-6; len: 14; abundance: .; CDR3aa: CSVGKTGTNSPLHF; CDR3nt: TGCAGCGTCGGAAAGACAGGGACGAATTCACCCCTCCACTTT
d_gene: TRBD1; v_gene: TRBV5-1; j_gene: TRBJ2-3; len: 16; abundance: .; CDR3aa: CASSSLGTGVTDTQYF; CDR3nt: TGCGCCAGCAGCTCCCTCGGGACAGGGGTCACAGATACGCAGTATTTT
d_gene: .; v_gene: TRBV5-1; j_gene: TRBJ1-4; len: 14; abundance: .; CDR3aa: CASSIDTPGEKLFF; CDR3nt: TGCGCCAGCAGCATAGACACGCCTGGGGAAAAACTGTTTTTT